This T cell receptor (beta chain) is drawn from a study of blood T cell repertoires in COVID-19. Study context: The origin of the acute and convalescent COVID-19 samples was the United States, Italy and Spain. PBMCs, B-cell-depleted T cells, or T cells were the source of the cDNA or gDNA that made up the material.

TCRdb's table, derived via immunoSEQ multiplex PCR, lists solely in-frame clones and lacks some. The table includes under 250,000 clones, 85% detected once. V was pared by 5 bases and J by 5 bases, with 11 bases of the junction left unmatched. The V gene's germline CDR1 is SGHAT and CDR2 FQDESV (reference sequence). The CDR3 length is 16 residues. This chain connects TRBV11-1 to TRBJ2-5; TRBD1 aligns across 10 bases. Material: peripheral blood. The clonotype originates from a woman aged 60 to 75 with active or convalescent COVID-19. The CDR3: CASSPQDRGFLETQYF. CDR3 nucleotide sequence: TGTGCCAGCAGCCCCCAGGACAGGGGGTTTTTGGAGACCCAGTACTTC.